This passage covers 5 T cell receptor beta chains from one sample sequenced in a study of identical twins. Each CDR3 protein is one row after TCRdb ran MiXCR on the 5' RACE reads. The sample has some 500,000 distinct CDR3 sequences; 14% are singletons. The data were also submitted as part of a second study, on yellow fever vaccine responses in identical twins.

The sequenced sample consisted of CD4+ T cells sorted from blood. These receptors all stem from a woman between 18 and 30 years old in good health.

The chain carries TRBV7-2 and TRBJ2-2; D is uncertain. The CDR3 loop spans 14 amino acids. V dropped 5 bases and J dropped 5 bases, with 12 bases sitting between them. Germline CDR1 SGHTA, CDR2 FQGNSA. The CDR3 bases are TGTGCCAGCAGCCAGAACACCAAGACCGGGGAGCTGTTTTTT. As protein: CASSQNTKTGELFF.

The chain uses TRBV24-1 and TRBJ1-5; D is uncertain. CDR1 and CDR2 from the germline V gene are KGHDR and SFDVKD. V was shortened by 4 bases and J by 6 bases, with 6 bases between the two germline ends. CDR3 size: 12 residues. This CDR3 reads CATSDPGQPQHF. CDR3 DNA sequence: TGTGCCACCAGTGACCCAGGTCAGCCCCAGCATTTT.

This clonotype came up a few times. V is TRBV5-1 and J is TRBJ2-7; 9 bases agree with TRBD1. This CDR3 has 15 amino acids. CDR1 and CDR2 (germline): SGHRS, YFSETQ. J gave up 0 bases and V 0 bases, and 1 base lay outside the gene matches. The CDR3 DNA sequence: TGCGCCAGCAGCTTGGGGGACAGGGCCTCCTACGAGCAGTACTTC. Protein sequence: CASSLGDRASYEQYF.

This clonotype showed up just a few times. The V call is TRBV9, the J call TRBJ2-5; D may correspond to TRBD1 or TRBD2 (6 bases each). The CDR3 has 14 residues. V shed 0 bases and J shed 5 bases, with 11 bases lying between them. Germline V gene sequence: CDR1 SGDLS, CDR2 YYNGEE. The CDR3 DNA reads TGTGCCAGCAGCGTAGGGGTAGGGGGGGAGACCCAGTACTTC. It is translated as CASSVGVGGETQYF.

This clonotype was picked up many times. This rearrangement joins TRBV10-3 to TRBJ2-7; D tentatively fits TRBD1 or TRBD2 (5 bases each). Germline CDR1 ENHRY, CDR2 SYGVKD. CDR3 length: 12 amino acids. V lost 6 bases, J lost 6 bases, and 12 bases lay in between. The CDR3 DNA sequence: TGTGCCATCAGGGATGGGGGTTCCGAGCAGTACTTC. This encodes CAIRDGGSEQYF.